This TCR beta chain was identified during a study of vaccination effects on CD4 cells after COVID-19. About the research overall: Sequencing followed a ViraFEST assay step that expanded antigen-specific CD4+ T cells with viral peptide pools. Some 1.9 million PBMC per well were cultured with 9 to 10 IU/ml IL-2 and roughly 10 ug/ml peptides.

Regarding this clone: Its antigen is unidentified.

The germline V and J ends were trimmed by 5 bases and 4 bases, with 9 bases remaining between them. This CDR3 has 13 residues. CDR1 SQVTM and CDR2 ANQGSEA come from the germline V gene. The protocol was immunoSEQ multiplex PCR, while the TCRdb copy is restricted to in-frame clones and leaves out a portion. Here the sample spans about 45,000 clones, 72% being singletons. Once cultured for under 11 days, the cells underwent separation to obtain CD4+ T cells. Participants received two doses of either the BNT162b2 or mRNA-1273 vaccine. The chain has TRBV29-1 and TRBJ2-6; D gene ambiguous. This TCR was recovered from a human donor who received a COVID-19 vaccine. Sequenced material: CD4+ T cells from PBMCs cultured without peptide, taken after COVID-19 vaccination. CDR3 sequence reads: CSVRRSGANVLTF. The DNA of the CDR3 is TGCAGCGTTCGGAGATCCGGGGCCAACGTCCTGACTTTC. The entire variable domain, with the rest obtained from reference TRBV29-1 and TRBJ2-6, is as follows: SAVISQKPSRDICQRGTSLTIQCQVDSQVTMMFWYRQQPGQSLTLIATANQGSEATYESGFVIDKFPISRPNLTFSTLTVSNMSPEDSSIYLCSVRRSGANVLTFGAGSRLTVL.